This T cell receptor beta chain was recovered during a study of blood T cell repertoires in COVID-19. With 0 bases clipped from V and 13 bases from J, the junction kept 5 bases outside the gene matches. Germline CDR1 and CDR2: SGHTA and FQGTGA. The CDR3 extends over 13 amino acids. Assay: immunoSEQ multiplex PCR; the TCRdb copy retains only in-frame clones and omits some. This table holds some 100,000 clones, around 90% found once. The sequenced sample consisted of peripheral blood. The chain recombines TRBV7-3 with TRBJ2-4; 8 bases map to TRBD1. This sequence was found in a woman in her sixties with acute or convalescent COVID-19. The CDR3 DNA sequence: TGTGCCAGCAGCTTAACCCGGACAGGGCGCCAGTACTTC. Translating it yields CASSLTRTGRQYF.